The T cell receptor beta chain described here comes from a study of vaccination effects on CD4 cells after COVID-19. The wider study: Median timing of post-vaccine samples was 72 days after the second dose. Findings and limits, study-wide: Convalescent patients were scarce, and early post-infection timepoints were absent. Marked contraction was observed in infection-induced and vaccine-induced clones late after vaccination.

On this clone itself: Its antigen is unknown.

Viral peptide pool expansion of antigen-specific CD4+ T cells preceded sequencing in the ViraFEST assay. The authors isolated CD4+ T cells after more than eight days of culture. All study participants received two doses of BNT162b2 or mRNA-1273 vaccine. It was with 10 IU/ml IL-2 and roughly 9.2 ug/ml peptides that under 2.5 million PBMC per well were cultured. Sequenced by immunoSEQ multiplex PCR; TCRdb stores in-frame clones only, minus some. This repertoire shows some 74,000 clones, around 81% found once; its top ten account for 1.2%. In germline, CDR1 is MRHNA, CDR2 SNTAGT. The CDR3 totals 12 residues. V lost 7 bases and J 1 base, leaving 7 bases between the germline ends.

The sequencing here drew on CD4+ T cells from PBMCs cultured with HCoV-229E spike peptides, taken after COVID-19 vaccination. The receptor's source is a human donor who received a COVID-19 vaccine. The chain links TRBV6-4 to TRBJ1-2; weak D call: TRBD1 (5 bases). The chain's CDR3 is CASKGNNYGYTF. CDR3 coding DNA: TGTGCCAGCAAGGGGAATAACTATGGCTACACCTTC.